This T cell receptor beta chain was identified during a study of early T cells in non-severe SARS-CoV-2 infection. About the research overall: Sequencing of unsorted whole blood was done on bulk RNA, leaving chains unpaired. The study's findings and limits: Anti-spike CD8 specificities were favored by VDJdb matching, whose results missed private and CD4 specificities.

CDR3 size: 14 residues. Germline CDR1 is SGHTA and CDR2 is FQGNSA. V lost 6 bases and J lost 0, with 8 bases in between. By sample share, this clonotype is medium-sized. The antigen is unknown. Unique molecular identifiers tagged individual cDNA molecules. TCRdb used MiXCR to reprocess the 5' RACE reads, holding one entry per CDR3 protein. The sample holds tens of thousands of distinct CDR3 sequences; 6.6% are singletons and the top ten take approximately 6.3%. The origin of this receptor is an adult who was a healthcare worker with PCR-confirmed SARS-CoV-2 infection or an uninfected control (not recorded which). The sample was whole blood, taken at baseline. This chain connects TRBV7-2 to TRBJ2-2; D not resolved. CDR3 loop: CASSPDSNTGELFF. DNA of the CDR3: TGTGCCAGCAGTCCCGACTCGAACACCGGGGAGCTGTTTTTT.